The T cell receptor (beta chain) described here comes from a study of T cells after yellow fever vaccination. TCRdb reprocessed the 5' RACE reads via MiXCR and lists one record per CDR3 protein. The table has hundreds of thousands of distinct CDR3 sequences, about a sixth seen once; the top ten hold about 18%. Trimming cost V 6 bases and J 1 base; bases outside gene matches: 17. This CDR3 has 18 amino acids. The source of this sequence is a man aged 18 to 35 who received the YFV17D yellow fever vaccine. This chain links TRBV12-3 or TRBV12-4 with TRBJ1-2; TRBD1 agrees at 7 bases. The sequenced sample was PBMCs, obtained around 5 days after the first yellow fever vaccination. The CDR3, as DNA: TGTGCCAGCAGGGAATTGGCTGTGACAGGGATGGGTAACTATGGCTACACCTTC. This codes for CASRELAVTGMGNYGYTF.